These 21 T cell receptor beta chains share one sample of origin, sequenced in a study of T cells in Graves' hyperthyroidism and ophthalmopathy. It was RNA transcripts that yielded the amplified TCR beta CDR3 regions. The HTBI primer set served for first-round RT-PCR of the TCR CDR3. TCRdb re-derived calls from the multiplex PCR reads in MiXCR, one entry per CDR3 protein. Of hundreds of thousands of distinct CDR3 sequences in the sample, about 19% were seen once. The sample consisted of blood. The source is a woman between 45 and 60 years old with Graves' hyperthyroidism that later progressed to Graves' ophthalmopathy.

This chain uses TRBV6-1 with TRBJ1-5, with D maybe TRBD1 (5 bases). In germline, CDR1 is MNHNS, CDR2 SASEGT. The V end was cut by 6 bases, the J end by 6 bases, with 15 bases between. The CDR3 loop spans 14 amino acids. CDR3 in amino acids: CASSGTGGVQPQHF. The CDR3 coding sequence is TGTGCCAGCAGCGGAACCGGGGGAGTTCAGCCCCAGCATTTT.

This clonotype appeared many times. V usage is TRBV6-5 and J usage is TRBJ1-1; no definite D call. This CDR3 comprises 13 residues. The germline gives CDR1 MNHEY, CDR2 SVGAGI. Trimming removed 2 bases at V and 4 bases at J, with 8 bases between. The CDR3 DNA follows: TGTGCCAGCAGTTACACCCCGACCACTGAAGCTTTCTTT. Translation: CASSYTPTTEAFF.

This clonotype occurred once. CDR3 DNA sequence: TGTGCCAGTAGTATAGGGTCAGACTCCTACGAGCAGTACTTC. The encoded protein is CASSIGSDSYEQYF. V usage is TRBV19 and J usage is TRBJ2-7, with D hard to call. Germline V CDR1 and CDR2: LNHDA, SQIVND (reference sequence). Deletions cut 1 base from V and 0 bases from J, with 7 bases between. The CDR3 covers 14 residues.

The gene calls are TRBV27 and TRBJ1-6, with D unclear. Trimming left V 7 bases short and J 2 bases short, with 12 bases between. Germline-derived CDR1 and CDR2 are MNHEY and SMNVEV (reference sequence). The CDR3 has 15 residues. CDR3 region: CASTSHEAYNSPLHF. The CDR3 DNA is TGTGCCAGCACCTCCCATGAAGCCTATAATTCACCCCTCCACTTT.

V and J are TRBV27 and TRBJ2-3, with a possible D match to TRBD2 (5 bases). The CDR3 runs 16 residues. Germline loops: CDR1 MNHEY, CDR2 SMNVEV (reference sequence). Trimming cost V 0 bases and J 0 bases, with 10 bases left between them. For the CDR3, the DNA is TGTGCCAGCAGTTTATCCCCTGGACTGAGCACAGATACGCAGTATTTT. Protein: CASSLSPGLSTDTQYF.

This clonotype showed up many times. The chain employs TRBV9 and TRBJ1-1, with D possibly matching TRBD1 (6 bases). Germline CDR1 reads SGDLS; CDR2 reads YYNGEE. This CDR3 has 19 residues. V lost 4 bases to trimming and J lost 1 base, with 26 bases between them. The CDR3 region is CASSSPRGDTAVRNTEAFF. The CDR3 DNA reads TGTGCCAGCAGCTCACCTAGGGGGGACACCGCGGTGAGGAACACTGAAGCTTTCTTT.

V usage is TRBV6-1 and J usage is TRBJ2-7; the D gene is possibly TRBD1 (5 bases). There are 14 residues in the CDR3. V was shortened by 6 bases and J by 2 bases, with 14 bases between the two germline ends. Germline V gene data show CDR1 as MNHNS and CDR2 as SASEGT. In nucleotides, the CDR3 is TGTGCCAGCAGCCTCGGACATACCCCCTACGAGCAGTACTTC. Protein product: CASSLGHTPYEQYF.

This chain joins TRBV5-6 and TRBJ1-4; no firm D call. Germline V gene data show CDR1 as SGHDT and CDR2 as YYEEEE. The CDR3 totals 15 residues. Trimming removed 0 bases from V and 8 bases from J, with 14 bases in between. CDR3 protein: CASSLGGVDGEKLFF. In nucleotides, the CDR3 is TGTGCCAGCAGCTTGGGTGGAGTAGACGGGGAAAAACTGTTTTTT.

This clonotype was counted only a few times. The J gene is TRBJ2-7, the V gene TRBV15, with D perhaps matching TRBD2 (5 bases). CDR3 length: 14 residues. From germline, CDR1 is LNHNV and CDR2 YYDKDF (reference sequence). The V end was cut by 0 bases, the J end by 2 bases, with 8 bases between. This chain's CDR3 is CATSRDPGTYEQYF. As DNA, the CDR3 is TGTGCCACCAGCAGAGATCCCGGGACCTACGAGCAGTACTTC.

The sample holds a few counts of this clonotype. The gene calls are TRBV19 and TRBJ2-4, with D tentatively TRBD1 or TRBD2 (5 bases each). The CDR3 loop spans 15 amino acids. Germline assignment: CDR1 LNHDA and CDR2 SQIVND (reference sequence). With 4 bases removed from V and 8 bases from J, the gap between germline ends came to 18 bases. CDR3 residues: CASSKAGSLGDIQYF. CDR3 nucleotide sequence: TGTGCCAGTAGTAAGGCAGGGAGCCTAGGAGACATTCAGTACTTC.

This sequence joins TRBV6-5 and TRBJ1-2; a weak D match, TRBD1 (6 bases). V shed 4 bases and J shed 12 bases, with 15 bases lying between them. The germline gives CDR1 MNHEY, CDR2 SVGAGI. This CDR3 is built from 12 residues. CDR3 sequence reads: CASSSGTLLDTF. DNA for the CDR3: TGTGCCAGCAGTTCCGGGACACTCCTGGACACCTTC.

This clonotype was picked up a small number of times. The chain combines TRBV5-1 with TRBJ2-1, with TRBD2 matching over 9 bases. Germline CDR1 and CDR2: SGHRS and YFSETQ. J lost 0 bases, V lost 4 bases, and 2 bases had no gene match. This CDR3 spans 15 amino acids. CDR3 sequence: CASSNSGSSYNEQFF. Here the CDR3 DNA reads TGCGCCAGCAGCAATAGCGGGAGCTCCTACAATGAGCAGTTCTTC.

The table lists this clonotype with many counts. This chain joins TRBV5-1 and TRBJ2-3; D perhaps matches TRBD2 (5 bases). Germline CDR1 and CDR2: SGHRS and YFSETQ. V lost 2 bases and J lost 6, with 10 bases in between. This CDR3 contains 13 residues. In DNA form, the CDR3 reads TGCGCCAGCAGCTTTGAGGGTCTGGATACGCAGTATTTT. It translates to CASSFEGLDTQYF.

This clonotype was counted ten times or more. This chain links TRBV11-3 with TRBJ2-3; 8 bases match TRBD2. CDR1 and CDR2 (germline): SGHNT, YENEEA. The CDR3 extends over 15 amino acids. V was clipped by 3 bases and J by 0 bases; unmatched bases: 2. In DNA, the CDR3 is TGTGCCAGCAGCTTCTCTAGCGGGAGCACAGATACGCAGTATTTT. Its translation: CASSFSSGSTDTQYF.

Ten or more counts support this clonotype. The V and J genes are TRBV7-8 and TRBJ2-3, with D hard to call. Trimming stripped 1 base from V and 2 bases from J, with 13 bases between. The CDR3 covers 16 residues. Germline-derived CDR1 and CDR2 are SGHVS and FQNEAQ. The CDR3, as DNA: TGTGCCAGCAGCTTAGAAGTAGTAATAGCCACAGATACGCAGTATTTT. This sequence encodes CASSLEVVIATDTQYF.

This clonotype was counted at least ten times. The chain couples TRBV7-8 to TRBJ2-1, with D possibly matching TRBD1 (6 bases). The V end was cut by 1 base, the J end by 7 bases, with 8 bases between. The length of the CDR3 is 13 residues. CDR1 is SGHVS and CDR2 is FQNEAQ in the germline V gene. The CDR3 nucleotides are TGTGCCAGCAGCTTAGACAGGGAGAATGAGCAGTTCTTC. Translation gives CASSLDRENEQFF.

This clonotype was seen many times. The chain combines TRBV10-2 with TRBJ1-1; 8 bases map to TRBD1. V was pared by 1 base and J by 3 bases, with 10 bases of the junction left unmatched. Germline V lookup: CDR1 WSHSY, CDR2 SAAADI. This CDR3 is built from 17 residues. CDR3 sequence (DNA): TGCGCCAGCAGTGAGTGGAGTACGGGACAGGTGTACACTGAAGCTTTCTTT. This codes for CASSEWSTGQVYTEAFF.

This clonotype has ten or more counts. The genes are TRBV2 and TRBJ2-7, with D perhaps being TRBD1 or TRBD2 (5 bases each). V lost 0 bases, J lost 3 bases, and 15 bases lay in between. The CDR3 contains 16 residues. CDR1 and CDR2 from the germline V gene are SNHLY and FYNNEI. The CDR3 DNA sequence: TGTGCCAGCAGTGAAGCGCTTCCGGGACGGCTCTACGAGCAGTACTTC. It encodes CASSEALPGRLYEQYF.

This clonotype was recorded many times. The V call is TRBV11-2, the J call TRBJ2-1; 8 nucleotides align to TRBD2. J was trimmed by 9 bases and V by 4 bases; bases with no gene match: 8. This CDR3 contains 14 residues. From germline, CDR1 is SGHAT and CDR2 FQNNGV. The CDR3: CASSYRGGGREQFF. CDR3 DNA: TGTGCCAGCAGCTACCGGGGGGGGGGCCGTGAGCAGTTCTTC.

In this sample, this clonotype turned up a few times. V is TRBV2 and J is TRBJ2-7; D perhaps matches TRBD1 (6 bases). The CDR3 has 13 residues. V lost 9 bases, J lost 1 base, and 13 bases lay in between. Germline V gene data show CDR1 as SNHLY and CDR2 as FYNNEI. The CDR3 loop is CASTGPLSYEQYF. In DNA, the CDR3 is TGTGCCAGTACAGGGCCGCTTTCCTACGAGCAGTACTTC.

This clonotype was seen at least ten times. V usage is TRBV11-1 and J usage is TRBJ2-3, with 13 bases lining up with TRBD2. The CDR3 is 16 amino acids. J was trimmed by 5 bases and V by 4 bases; bases with no gene match: 6. Germline assignment: CDR1 SGHAT and CDR2 FQDESV (reference sequence). CDR3 in amino acids: CASSSWTSGGGDTQYF. In DNA, the CDR3 is TGTGCCAGCAGCTCCTGGACTAGCGGGGGTGGAGATACGCAGTATTTT.